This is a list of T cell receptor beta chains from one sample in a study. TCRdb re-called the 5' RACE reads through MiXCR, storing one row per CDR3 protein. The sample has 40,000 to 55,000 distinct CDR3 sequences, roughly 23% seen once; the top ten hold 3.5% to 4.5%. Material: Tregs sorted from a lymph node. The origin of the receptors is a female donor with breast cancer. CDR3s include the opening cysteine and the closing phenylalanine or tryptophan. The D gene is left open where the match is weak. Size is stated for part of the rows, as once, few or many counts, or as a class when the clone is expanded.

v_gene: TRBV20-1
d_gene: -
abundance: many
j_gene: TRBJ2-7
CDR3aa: CSARVAGPAYEQYF
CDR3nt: TGCAGTGCTAGAGTGGCGGGACCCGCCTACGAGCAGTACTTC

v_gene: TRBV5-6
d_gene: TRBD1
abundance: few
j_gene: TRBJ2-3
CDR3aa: CASSFRDRNTQYF
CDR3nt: TGTGCCAGCAGCTTCCGGGACAGAAATACGCAGTATTTT

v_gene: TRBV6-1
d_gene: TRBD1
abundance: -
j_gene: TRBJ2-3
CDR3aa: CASSSPGQGGDTQYF
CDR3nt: TGTGCCAGCAGTTCCCCCGGACAGGGGGGGGATACGCAGTATTTT

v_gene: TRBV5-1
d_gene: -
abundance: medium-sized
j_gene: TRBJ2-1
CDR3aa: CASRAELLNYNEQFF
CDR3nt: TGCGCCAGCAGGGCAGAACTCCTAAATTACAATGAGCAGTTCTTC

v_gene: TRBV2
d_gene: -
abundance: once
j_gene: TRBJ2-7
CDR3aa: CASSEGARRLYEQYF
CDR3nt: TGTGCCAGCAGCGAAGGAGCGCGCCGGCTTTACGAGCAGTACTTC

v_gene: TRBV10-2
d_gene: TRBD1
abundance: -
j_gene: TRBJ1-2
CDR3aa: CASSGTGDSYTF
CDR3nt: TGCGCCAGCAGTGGGACAGGGGACAGCTACACCTTC

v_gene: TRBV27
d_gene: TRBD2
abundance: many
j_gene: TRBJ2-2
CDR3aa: CASSWSSGTGELFF
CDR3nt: TGTGCCAGCAGCTGGTCTAGCGGGACCGGGGAGCTGTTTTTT

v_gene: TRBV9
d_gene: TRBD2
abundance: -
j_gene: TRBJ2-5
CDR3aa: CASSPAGRVAETQYF
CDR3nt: TGTGCCAGCAGCCCAGCCGGGAGGGTGGCAGAGACCCAGTACTTC

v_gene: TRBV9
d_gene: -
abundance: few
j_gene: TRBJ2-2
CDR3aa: CASSAGGQGEPGELFF
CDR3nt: TGTGCCAGCAGCGCCGGGGGGCAGGGGGAGCCCGGGGAGCTGTTTTTT

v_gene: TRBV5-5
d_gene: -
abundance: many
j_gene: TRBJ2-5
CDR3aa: CASSYRVARETQYF
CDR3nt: TGTGCCAGCAGCTACAGGGTTGCGAGAGAGACCCAGTACTTC

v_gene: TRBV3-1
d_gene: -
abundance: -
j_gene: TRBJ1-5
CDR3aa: CASSPGTIRDKGNQPQHF
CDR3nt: TGTGCCAGCAGCCCAGGTACCATCCGGGACAAAGGCAATCAGCCCCAGCATTTT

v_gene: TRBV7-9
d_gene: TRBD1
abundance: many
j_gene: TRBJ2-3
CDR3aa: CASSHRQGKTDTQYF
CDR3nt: TGTGCCAGCAGCCATAGACAGGGGAAGACAGATACGCAGTATTTT

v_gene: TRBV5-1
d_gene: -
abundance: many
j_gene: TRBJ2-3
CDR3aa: CASSLIGDFLSTDTQYF
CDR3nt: TGCGCCAGCAGCTTGATAGGGGACTTCCTTAGCACAGATACGCAGTATTTT

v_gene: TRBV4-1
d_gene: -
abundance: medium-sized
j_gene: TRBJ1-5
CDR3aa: CASSQGGNQPQHF
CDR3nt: TGCGCCAGCAGCCAAGGGGGCAATCAGCCCCAGCATTTT

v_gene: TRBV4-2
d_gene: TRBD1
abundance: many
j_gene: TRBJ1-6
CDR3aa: CASSRTGEDSPLHF
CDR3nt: TGTGCCAGCAGCCGGACAGGGGAGGACTCACCCCTCCACTTT

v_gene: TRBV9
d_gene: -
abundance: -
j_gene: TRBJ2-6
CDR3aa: CASSAQVRGANVLTF
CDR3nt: TGTGCCAGCAGCGCTCAGGTGAGAGGGGCCAACGTCCTGACTTTC

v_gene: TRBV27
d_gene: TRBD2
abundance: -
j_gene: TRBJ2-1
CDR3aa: CATSDALAGAYNEQFF
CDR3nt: TGTGCCACCAGTGATGCACTAGCGGGAGCCTACAATGAGCAGTTCTTC

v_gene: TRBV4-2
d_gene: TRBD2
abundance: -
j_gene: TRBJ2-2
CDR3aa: CAVGGTSGISTGELFF
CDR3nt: TGTGCAGTCGGGGGGACTAGCGGGATAAGCACCGGGGAGCTGTTTTTT

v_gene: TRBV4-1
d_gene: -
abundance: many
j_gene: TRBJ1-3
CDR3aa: CASSQDTKSGNTIYF
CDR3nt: TGCGCCAGCAGCCAAGATACCAAGTCTGGAAACACCATATATTTT

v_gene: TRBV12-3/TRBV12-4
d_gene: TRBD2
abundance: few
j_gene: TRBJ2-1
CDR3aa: CASSLGLASSYNEQFF
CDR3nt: TGTGCCAGCAGTTTAGGACTAGCCTCCTCCTACAATGAGCAGTTCTTC

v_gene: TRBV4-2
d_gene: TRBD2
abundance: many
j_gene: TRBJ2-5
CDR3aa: CASSQVGAGGGWETQYF
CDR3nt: TGTGCCAGCAGCCAAGTAGGAGCGGGAGGTGGTTGGGAGACCCAGTACTTC

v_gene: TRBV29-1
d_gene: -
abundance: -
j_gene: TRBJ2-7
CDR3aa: CSVSWTESSYEQYF
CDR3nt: TGCAGCGTTTCATGGACAGAATCATCCTACGAGCAGTACTTC

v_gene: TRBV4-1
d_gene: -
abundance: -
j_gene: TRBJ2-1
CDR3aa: CAGSLGSGSYNEQFF
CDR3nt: TGCGCCGGCAGCCTTGGTTCCGGTTCCTACAATGAGCAGTTCTTC

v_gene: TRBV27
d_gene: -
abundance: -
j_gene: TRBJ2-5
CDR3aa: CASSFRASETQYF
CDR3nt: TGTGCCAGCAGTTTTCGAGCTTCGGAGACCCAGTACTTC

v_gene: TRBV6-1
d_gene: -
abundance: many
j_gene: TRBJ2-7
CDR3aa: CASSEAGRDEQYF
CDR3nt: TGTGCCAGCAGTGAAGCGGGGAGAGACGAGCAGTACTTC

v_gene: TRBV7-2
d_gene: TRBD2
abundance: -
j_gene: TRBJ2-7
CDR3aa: CASSLVHGLVGVGEQYF
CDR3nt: TGTGCCAGCAGCTTAGTCCATGGACTAGTGGGAGTGGGCGAGCAGTACTTC

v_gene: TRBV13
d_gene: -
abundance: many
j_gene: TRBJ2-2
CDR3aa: CASSPKYTGELFF
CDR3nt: TGTGCCAGCAGCCCAAAATACACCGGGGAGCTGTTTTTT

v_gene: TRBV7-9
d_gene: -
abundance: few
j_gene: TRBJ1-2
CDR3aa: CASSLGVGRSYTF
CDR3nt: TGTGCCAGCAGCTTAGGAGTCGGTAGGAGCTACACCTTC

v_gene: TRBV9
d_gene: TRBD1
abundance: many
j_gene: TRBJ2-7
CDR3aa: CASSEGTGREQYF
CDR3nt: TGTGCCAGCAGCGAGGGGACAGGGCGGGAGCAGTACTTC

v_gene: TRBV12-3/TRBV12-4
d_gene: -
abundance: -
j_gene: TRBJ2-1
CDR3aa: CASSLAVLPNEQFF
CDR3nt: TGTGCCAGCAGTTTAGCGGTACTACCCAATGAGCAGTTCTTC

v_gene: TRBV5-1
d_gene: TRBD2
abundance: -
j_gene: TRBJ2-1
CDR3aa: CASTLIPSGRATYNEQFF
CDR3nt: TGCGCCAGCACCCTCATACCTAGCGGGAGAGCTACCTACAATGAGCAGTTCTTC

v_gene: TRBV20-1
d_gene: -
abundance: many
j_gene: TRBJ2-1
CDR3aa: CSASAGGGGSNEQFF
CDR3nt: TGCAGTGCTTCCGCCGGCGGAGGAGGTTCAAATGAGCAGTTCTTC

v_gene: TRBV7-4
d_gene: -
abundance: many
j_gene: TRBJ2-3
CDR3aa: CASSLLRRKSSTDTQYF
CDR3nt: TGTGCCAGCAGCTTATTACGGAGGAAAAGTAGCACAGATACGCAGTATTTT

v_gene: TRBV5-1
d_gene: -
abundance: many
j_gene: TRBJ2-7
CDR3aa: CASSLAPASYEQYF
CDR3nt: TGCGCCAGCAGCTTGGCCCCGGCATCCTACGAGCAGTACTTC

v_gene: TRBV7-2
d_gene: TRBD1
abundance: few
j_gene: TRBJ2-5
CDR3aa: CASSPRDRARETQYF
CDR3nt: TGTGCCAGCAGCCCGCGGGACAGGGCGCGAGAGACCCAGTACTTC

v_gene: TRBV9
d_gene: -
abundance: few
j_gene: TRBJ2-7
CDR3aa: CASSVAVGENEQCF
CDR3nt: TGTGCCAGCAGCGTAGCCGTTGGTGAAAACGAGCAGTGCTTC

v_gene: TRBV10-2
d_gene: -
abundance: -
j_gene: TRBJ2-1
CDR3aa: CASQQGGIGNEQFF
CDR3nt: TGCGCCAGCCAGCAGGGCGGGATTGGCAATGAGCAGTTCTTC

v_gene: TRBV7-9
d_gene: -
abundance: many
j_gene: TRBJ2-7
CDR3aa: CASSPKVRVGNEQYF
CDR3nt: TGTGCCAGCAGCCCAAAGGTTCGGGTGGGTAACGAGCAGTACTTC

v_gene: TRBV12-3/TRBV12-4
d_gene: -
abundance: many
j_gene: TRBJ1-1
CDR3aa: CASSTRQRMNTEAFF
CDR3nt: TGTGCCAGCAGTACTCGACAGCGAATGAACACTGAAGCTTTCTTT